This T cell receptor beta chain was sequenced in a study of blood T cell repertoires in COVID-19. The wider study: Spain, Italy and the United States supplied samples that represented acute and convalescent COVID-19. PBMCs, B-cell-depleted T cells, or T cells provided the cDNA or gDNA that made up the material.

The CDR3 covers 13 residues. The germline gives CDR1 GTSNPN, CDR2 SVGIG (reference sequence). V gave up 4 bases and J gave up 4 bases, with 13 bases separating them. This clone has just a few counts. The data were produced by immunoSEQ multiplex PCR, yet TCRdb's version contains in-frame clones alone and is incomplete. The sample comprises roughly 300,000 clones, around 84% of which are singletons, and over 1.3% rests with the top ten. The chain recombines TRBV30 with TRBJ2-5; D gene uncertain. This receptor was taken from a human donor with COVID-19, enrolled during active disease. The donor label of this sample is uncertain. Sequencing was performed on peripheral blood. The DNA of the CDR3 is TGTGCCTGGACAAGAGGCGACCCAGAGACCCAGTACTTC. Its translation is CAWTRGDPETQYF.